This T cell receptor beta chain stems from a study of shared clonotypes between healthy human individuals. This clone was recorded at least ten times. Within the sample, other DNA sequences also encode this same CDR3. TCRdb's copy holds only in-frame clones and misses some; the assay was immunoSEQ multiplex PCR. The repertoire has under 850,000 clones, around 77% of them found once; the top ten carry over 1.5%. Germline V gene sequence: CDR1 SEHNR, CDR2 FQNEAQ (reference sequence). V lost 4 bases, J lost 5 bases, and 6 bases lay in between. The CDR3 length is 12 residues. J is TRBJ1-5 and V is TRBV7-9; D not resolved. Sequencing was carried out using memory CD4+ T cells sorted from blood. Subset indicated: CD45RA-negative fraction. This clonotype was sampled from a woman in her twenties or thirties in good health. DNA for the CDR3: TGTGCCAGCAGCTGGCGAGATCAGCCCCAGCATTTT. Its translation: CASSWRDQPQHF.